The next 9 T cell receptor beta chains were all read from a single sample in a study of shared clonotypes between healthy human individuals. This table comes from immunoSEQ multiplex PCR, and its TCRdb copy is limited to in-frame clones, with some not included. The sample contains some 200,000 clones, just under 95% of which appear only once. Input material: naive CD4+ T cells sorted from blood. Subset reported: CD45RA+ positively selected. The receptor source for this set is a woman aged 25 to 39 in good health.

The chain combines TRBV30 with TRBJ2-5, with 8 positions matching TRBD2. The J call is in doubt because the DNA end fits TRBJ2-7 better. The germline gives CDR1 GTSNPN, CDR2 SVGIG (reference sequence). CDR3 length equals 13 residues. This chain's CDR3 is CAGERETYLEQYF. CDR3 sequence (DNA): TGTGCCGGGGAGCGGGAGACCTACCTCGAGCAGTACTTC.

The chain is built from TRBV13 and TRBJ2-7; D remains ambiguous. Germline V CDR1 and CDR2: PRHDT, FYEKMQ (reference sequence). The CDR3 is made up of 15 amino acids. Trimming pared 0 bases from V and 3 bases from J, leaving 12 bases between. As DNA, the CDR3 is TGTGCCAGCAGCTTAGGCCGAGCCATAGGCTACGAGCAGTACTTC. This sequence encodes CASSLGRAIGYEQYF.

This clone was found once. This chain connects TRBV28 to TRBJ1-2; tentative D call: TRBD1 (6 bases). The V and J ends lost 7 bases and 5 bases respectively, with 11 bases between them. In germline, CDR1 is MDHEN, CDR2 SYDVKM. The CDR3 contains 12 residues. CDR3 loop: CASTGQWYGYTF. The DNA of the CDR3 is TGTGCCAGCACCGGACAGTGGTATGGCTACACCTTC.

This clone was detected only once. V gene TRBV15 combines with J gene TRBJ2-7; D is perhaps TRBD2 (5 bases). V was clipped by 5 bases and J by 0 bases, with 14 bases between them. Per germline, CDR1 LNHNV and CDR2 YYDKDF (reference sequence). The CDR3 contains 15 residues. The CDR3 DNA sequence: TGTGCCACCAGCGGATCGGGGTCGAGCTCCTACGAGCAGTACTTC. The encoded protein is CATSGSGSSSYEQYF.

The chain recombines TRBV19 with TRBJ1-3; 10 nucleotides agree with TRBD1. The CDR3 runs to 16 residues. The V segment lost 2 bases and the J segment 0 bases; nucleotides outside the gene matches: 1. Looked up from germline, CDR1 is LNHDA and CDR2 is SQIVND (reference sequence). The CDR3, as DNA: TGTGCCAGTAGTATACGACAGGGGGCCTCTGGAAACACCATATATTTT. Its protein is CASSIRQGASGNTIYF.

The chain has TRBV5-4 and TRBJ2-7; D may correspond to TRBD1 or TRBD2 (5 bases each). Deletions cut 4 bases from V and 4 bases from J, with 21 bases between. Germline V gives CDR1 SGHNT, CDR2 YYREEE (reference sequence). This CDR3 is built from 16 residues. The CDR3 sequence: CASSPRGGSSGYEQYF. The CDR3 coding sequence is TGTGCCAGCAGCCCCCGGGGCGGGTCATCGGGGTACGAGCAGTACTTC. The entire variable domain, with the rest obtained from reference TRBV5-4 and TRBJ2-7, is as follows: ETGVTQSPTHLIKTRGQQVTLRCSSQSGHNTVSWYQQALGQGPQFIFQYYREEENGRGNFPPRFSGLQFPNYSSELNVNALELDDSALYLCASSPRGGSSGYEQYFGPGTRLTVT.

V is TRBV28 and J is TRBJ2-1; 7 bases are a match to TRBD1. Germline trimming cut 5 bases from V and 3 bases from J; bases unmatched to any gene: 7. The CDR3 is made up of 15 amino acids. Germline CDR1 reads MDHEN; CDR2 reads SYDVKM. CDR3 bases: TGTGCCAGCAGTACCCCGGGACAGTTCTACAATGAGCAGTTCTTC. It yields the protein CASSTPGQFYNEQFF.

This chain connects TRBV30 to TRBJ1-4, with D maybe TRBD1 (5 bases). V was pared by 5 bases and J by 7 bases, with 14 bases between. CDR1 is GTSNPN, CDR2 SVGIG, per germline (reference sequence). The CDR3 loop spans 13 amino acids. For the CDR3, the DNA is TGTGCCTGGCAACTTGGGACCTCTGAAAAACTGTTTTTT. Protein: CAWQLGTSEKLFF.

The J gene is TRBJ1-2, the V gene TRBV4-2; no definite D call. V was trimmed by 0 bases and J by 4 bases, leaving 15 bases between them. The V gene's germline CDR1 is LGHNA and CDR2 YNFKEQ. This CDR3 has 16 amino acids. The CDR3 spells CASSQDPVAVGYGYTF. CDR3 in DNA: TGTGCCAGCAGCCAAGACCCCGTCGCGGTCGGCTATGGCTACACCTTC.